This record looks at one T cell receptor beta chain sequence and its context. Per the study methods: Reference gene primer amplification gave nucleated cell count estimates. The assay was immunoSEQ multiplex PCR, and TCRdb's table has in-frame clones only and misses some. Clonal size and the V and J genes are those of that table, whereas D and trimming came from the DNA. The sample shows around 100,000 clones, around 85% of them seen only once. The data derive from a study of blood T cell repertoires in COVID-19. Study in general: Specimens from acute and convalescent COVID-19 originated in the United States, Italy and Spain. T cells, B-cell-depleted T cells, or PBMCs supplied cDNA or gDNA.

Sequenced: peripheral blood. The sequence was collected from a human donor in a cohort sampled during active COVID-19.

As DNA, the CDR3 is TGTGCCAGCAGCCCCAGGGGCTCCTACAATGAGCAGTTCTTC. Protein sequence: CASSPRGSYNEQFF. The chain joins TRBV7-2 to TRBJ2-1; TRBD1 might be the D (6 bases). The CDR3 contains 14 residues. Germline CDR1 reads SGHTA; CDR2 reads FQGNSA. V lost 5 bases and J 0 bases, leaving 8 bases between the germline ends.